The 5 T cell receptor beta chains listed next were all sequenced from one sample in a study of blood T cell repertoires in COVID-19. Libraries were prepared by immunoSEQ multiplex PCR; TCRdb keeps only in-frame clonotypes and omits some of them. Here the sample spans around 200,000 clones, 86% being singletons. Sequencing was carried out using PBMCs or T cells enriched from blood (not recorded which). The receptors here all came from a man between 40 and 49 years old with acute COVID-19.

The chain has TRBV28 and TRBJ1-5; D possibly corresponds to TRBD1 (6 bases). CDR1 is MDHEN, CDR2 SYDVKM, per germline. Trimming stripped 6 bases from V and 2 bases from J, with 14 bases between. CDR3 size: 15 residues. This CDR3 reads CASRGEGVGNQPQHF. The CDR3 DNA reads TGTGCCAGCAGAGGTGAGGGGGTGGGCAATCAGCCCCAGCATTTT.

The chain uses TRBV28 and TRBJ2-7, with TRBD2 matching over 9 bases. Germline CDR1 and CDR2: MDHEN and SYDVKM. This CDR3 is 15 amino acids long. V lost 6 bases and J lost 11; bases outside the gene matches: 17. DNA of the CDR3: TGTGCCAGCAGCCAATCACCGGGACTAGCCGTGTATGAGTACTTC. This translates into CASSQSPGLAVYEYF.

The chain combines TRBV9 with TRBJ1-1; the D gene is possibly TRBD1 (5 bases). The V gene lost 1 base and the J gene lost 0 bases, with 7 bases spanning the gap. CDR3 length equals 14 residues. Germline V gene data show CDR1 as SGDLS and CDR2 as YYNGEE. Written as DNA, the CDR3 is TGTGCCAGCAGCGTATCCAGGGTGAACACTGAAGCTTTCTTT. Translation gives CASSVSRVNTEAFF.

The V gene is TRBV19, the J gene TRBJ1-2; D ambiguous. Germline V gene sequence: CDR1 LNHDA, CDR2 SQIVND (reference sequence). The CDR3 runs to 13 residues. V lost 0 bases and J lost 7, with 9 bases in between. The CDR3 protein is CASSIERVGGYTF. As DNA, the CDR3 is TGTGCCAGTAGTATAGAGAGGGTCGGTGGCTACACCTTC.

In this sample, this clone turned up a few times. V usage is TRBV19 and J usage is TRBJ2-2, with 8 bases matching TRBD2. With V trimmed by 8 bases and J by 5 bases, 7 bases remained unmatched. The germline V gene has CDR1 LNHDA and CDR2 SQIVND (reference sequence). The CDR3 contains 14 residues. Written as DNA, the CDR3 is TGTGCCAGTGGTTTTGCGGGGGGAACCGGGGAGCTGTTTTTT. Residues: CASGFAGGTGELFF.